One and the same sample provided the 26 T cell receptor beta chains below, sequenced in a study of Ad26.COV2.S vaccination and SARS-CoV-2 variants. As to treatment: approximately 18 received Ad26.COV2.S at low or high dose, single or two shots; a few received placebo; per-sample allocation not given. Repertoires come from day 63 after the first vaccine or placebo injection. The repertoire was sequenced with immunoSEQ multiplex PCR; TCRdb's copy has only in-frame clones and lacks some. The sample includes some 420,000 clones, roughly 90% of them seen just once. The sample was peripheral blood, taken in a trial of Ad26.COV2.S vaccine versus placebo. These receptors came from a person between 18 and 65 years old who received the Ad26.COV2.S COVID-19 vaccine or a placebo.

V and J are TRBV6-4 and TRBJ2-5, with 12 bases matching TRBD2. Germline V gives CDR1 MRHNA, CDR2 SNTAGT. The V segment lost 6 bases and the J segment 0 bases; nucleotides outside the gene matches: 5. This CDR3 has 16 residues. The CDR3 nucleotides read TGTGCCAGCAGGACTAGCGGGGGAGAGTACCAAGAGACCCAGTACTTC. Translated, it gives CASRTSGGEYQETQYF.

The V call is TRBV7-3, the J call TRBJ2-2; 12 nucleotides line up with TRBD1. The CDR3 spans 16 residues. The ends lost 5 bases at V and 4 bases at J; junction bases unmatched: 5. Germline V gene data show CDR1 as SGHTA and CDR2 as FQGTGA. The CDR3 sequence: CASSPGTGGVTGELFF. The CDR3 nucleotides are TGTGCCAGCAGCCCAGGGACAGGGGGCGTCACCGGGGAGCTGTTTTTT.

For the CDR3, the DNA is TGTGCCAGCAGTCGACGGGGGGGCGCCTACAATGAGCAGTTCTTC. As protein: CASSRRGGAYNEQFF. The chain uses TRBV27 and TRBJ2-1; 8 bases line up with TRBD2. Germline values: CDR1 MNHEY, CDR2 SMNVEV (reference sequence). V was pared by 5 bases and J by 2 bases, with 5 bases of the junction left unmatched. This CDR3 spans 15 amino acids.

The J gene is TRBJ1-5, the V gene TRBV19, with D unclear. V was pared by 3 bases and J by 4 bases, with 10 bases between. This CDR3 has 14 residues. Germline assignment: CDR1 LNHDA and CDR2 SQIVND (reference sequence). CDR3 region: CASSISGPNQPQHF. The CDR3 DNA sequence: TGTGCCAGTAGTATCTCTGGTCCGAATCAGCCCCAGCATTTT.

This chain joins TRBV28 and TRBJ2-7, with D perhaps matching TRBD1 (6 bases). CDR3 size: 13 residues. Germline V lookup: CDR1 MDHEN, CDR2 SYDVKM. V was shortened by 5 bases and J by 0 bases, with 8 bases between the two germline ends. CDR3 DNA: TGTGCCAGCAGTAGGACAGCCTCCTACGAGCAGTACTTC. Amino acids: CASSRTASYEQYF. Complete variable domain (other parts from reference TRBV28 and TRBJ2-7): DVKVTQSSRYLVKRTGEKVFLECVQDMDHENMFWYRQDPGLGLRLIYFSYDVKMKEKGDIPEGYSVSREKKERFSLILESASTNQTSMYLCASSRTASYEQYFGPGTRLTVT.

This clone was recorded a few times. The chain employs TRBV7-6 and TRBJ1-2, with TRBD1 matching over 10 bases. V was pared by 3 bases and J by 8 bases, with 9 bases of the junction left unmatched. Per germline, CDR1 SGHVS and CDR2 FNYEAQ. The CDR3 spans 15 residues. The CDR3: CASSFQTGGSWGYTF. CDR3 DNA: TGTGCCAGCAGCTTCCAGACAGGGGGCTCGTGGGGCTACACCTTC.

V is TRBV5-1 and J is TRBJ2-1, with 8 bases lining up with TRBD1. Germline V gives CDR1 SGHRS, CDR2 YFSETQ. The V segment lost 0 bases and the J segment 3 bases; nucleotides outside the gene matches: 8. CDR3 size: 17 residues. CDR3 in DNA: TGCGCCAGCAGCTTGGCTCCTCAGGGGGCGGGCTACAATGAGCAGTTCTTC. Amino acids: CASSLAPQGAGYNEQFF.

The CDR3 DNA follows: TGTGCCAGCAGTATCGGACAGGGGTCGGGCACAGATACGCAGTATTTT. Residues: CASSIGQGSGTDTQYF. V usage is TRBV6-2 or TRBV6-3 and J usage is TRBJ2-3, with TRBD1 identical over 9 bases. CDR1 and CDR2 from the germline V gene are MNHEY and SVGEGT. V trimming: 5 bases; J trimming: 1 base; junction bases outside the gene matches: 7. The CDR3 is made up of 16 amino acids.

This rearrangement joins TRBV10-3 to TRBJ2-7, with a weak D call TRBD1 (5 bases). The V gene's germline CDR1 is ENHRY and CDR2 SYGVKD. V shed 6 bases and J shed 4 bases, with 22 bases lying between them. The CDR3 has 16 amino acids. The CDR3 nucleotides read TGTGCCATCAGCCACAGCCCAGGGATGCTCAAGTACGAGCAGTACTTC. Its translation is CAISHSPGMLKYEQYF.

The chain is built from TRBV24-1 and TRBJ2-1, with 8 bases fitting TRBD1. CDR1 is KGHDR and CDR2 is SFDVKD in the germline V gene. The CDR3 contains 16 residues. Germline trimming cut 5 bases from V and 3 bases from J; bases unmatched to any gene: 8. The CDR3 loop reads CATSGGRQGRYNEQFF. As DNA, the CDR3 is TGTGCCACCAGTGGGGGGAGACAGGGGCGCTACAATGAGCAGTTCTTC.

The genes are TRBV11-3 and TRBJ2-5; weak D call: TRBD1 (6 bases). The ends were cut back, 5 bases at V and 5 bases at J, with 9 bases in the middle. CDR3 length: 12 amino acids. Germline loops: CDR1 SGHNT, CDR2 YENEEA. The CDR3 is CASSPRGETQYF. DNA for the CDR3: TGTGCCAGCAGCCCGAGGGGGGAGACCCAGTACTTC.

This chain connects TRBV10-3 to TRBJ2-2; D possibly corresponds to TRBD1 (5 bases). The CDR3 runs 11 residues. Trimming took 6 bases from V and 6 from J, leaving 5 bases between them. Germline values: CDR1 ENHRY, CDR2 SYGVKD. The CDR3 spells CAIRGAGELFF. CDR3 DNA: TGTGCCATCAGAGGGGCCGGGGAGCTGTTTTTT.

The chain recombines TRBV7-3 with TRBJ2-6; D unclear. Germline V gene data show CDR1 as SGHTA and CDR2 as FQGTGA. This CDR3 is built from 17 residues. Trimming pared 2 bases from V and 4 bases from J, leaving 15 bases between. The CDR3 reads CASSLATLGVGANVLTF. The CDR3 DNA reads TGTGCCAGCAGCTTAGCGACCCTTGGGGTAGGGGCCAACGTCCTGACTTTC. The full variable domain, its missing parts supplied by reference TRBV7-3 and TRBJ2-6, is GAGVSQTPSNKVTEKGKYVELRCDPISGHTALYWYRQSLGQGPEFLIYFQGTGAADDSGLPNDRFFAVRPEGSVSTLKIQRTERGDSAVYLCASSLATLGVGANVLTFGAGSRLTVL.

The chain uses TRBV2 and TRBJ1-2; a weak D match, TRBD1 (6 bases). The V gene lost 5 bases and the J gene lost 5 bases, with 18 bases spanning the gap. CDR1 and CDR2 from the germline V gene are SNHLY and FYNNEI. This CDR3 spans 15 amino acids. The CDR3 DNA is TGTGCCAGCAGTCACCCCGGGACAAGGACATATGGCTACACCTTC. Protein: CASSHPGTRTYGYTF.

The V call is TRBV7-9, the J call TRBJ1-2; D remains unclear. V dropped 4 bases and J dropped 6 bases, with 18 bases sitting between them. CDR1 SEHNR and CDR2 FQNEAQ come from the germline V gene (reference sequence). This CDR3 spans 15 amino acids. This CDR3 is CASSSWTADENGYTF. The CDR3 bases are TGTGCCAGCAGCTCCTGGACCGCGGATGAGAATGGCTACACCTTC. The whole variable domain, filled in from reference TRBV7-9 and TRBJ1-2, reads DTGVSQNPRHKITKRGQNVTFRCDPISEHNRLYWYRQTLGQGPEFLTYFQNEAQLEKSRLLSDRFSAERPKGSFSTLEIQRTEQGDSAMYLCASSSWTADENGYTFGSGTRLTVV.

As DNA, the CDR3 is TGTGCCAGCAGCGTAGGACAGAGCATACAGCCCCAGCATTTT. Protein: CASSVGQSIQPQHF. The V call is TRBV9, the J call TRBJ1-5, with a possible D match to TRBD1 (5 bases). Germline lookup yields CDR1 SGDLS and CDR2 YYNGEE. The CDR3 consists of 14 residues. V was pared by 0 bases and J by 7 bases, with 11 bases between.

The V and J genes are TRBV7-9 and TRBJ2-1, with TRBD1 matching 10 bases. V lost 5 bases to trimming and J lost 7 bases; unmatched junction nucleotides: 8. There are 15 residues in the CDR3. Germline V CDR1 and CDR2: SEHNR, FQNEAQ (reference sequence). The CDR3, as DNA: TGTGCCAGCAGCGCCCGGACAGGGGGGAAGAATGAGCAGTTCTTC. Protein product: CASSARTGGKNEQFF. Full variable domain (remainder filled in from reference TRBV7-9 and TRBJ2-1): DTGVSQNPRHKITKRGQNVTFRCDPISEHNRLYWYRQTLGQGPEFLTYFQNEAQLEKSRLLSDRFSAERPKGSFSTLEIQRTEQGDSAMYLCASSARTGGKNEQFFGPGTRLTVL.

This chain connects TRBV11-2 to TRBJ2-7, with TRBD2 identical over 8 bases. The CDR3 contains 15 residues. Losses at the gene ends were 1 base for V and 5 bases for J; bases not matched to a gene: 7. The germline CDR1 and CDR2 sequences are SGHAT and FQNNGV. The DNA for the CDR3 is TGTGCCAGCAGCTTAGTCGGGGGGGGAATGGACGAGCAGTACTTC. Encoded protein: CASSLVGGGMDEQYF.

V and J are TRBV7-2 and TRBJ1-1, with a possible D match to TRBD1 (6 bases). The V gene lost 2 bases and the J gene lost 0 bases, with 10 bases spanning the gap. From germline, CDR1 is SGHTA and CDR2 FQGNSA. This CDR3 spans 15 amino acids. Written as DNA, the CDR3 is TGTGCCAGCAGCTTAATGGGGGCCATGAACACTGAAGCTTTCTTT. Translated, it gives CASSLMGAMNTEAFF. Drawing the rest from reference TRBV7-2 and TRBJ1-1, the complete variable domain is GAGVSQSPSNKVTEKGKDVELRCDPISGHTALYWYRQSLGQGLEFLIYFQGNSAPDKSGLPSDRFSAERTGGSVSTLTIQRTQQEDSAVYLCASSLMGAMNTEAFFGQGTRLTVV.

V is TRBV6-6 and J is TRBJ2-7; D possibly uses TRBD1 or TRBD2 (6 bases each). The CDR3 spans 12 residues. Germline-derived CDR1 and CDR2 are MNHNY and SVGAGI (reference sequence). V was pared by 0 bases and J by 11 bases, with 11 bases between. The DNA for the CDR3 is TGTGCCAGCAGTTACTCGAGGGGGGATGAGTACTTC. The encoded protein is CASSYSRGDEYF.

This clone was picked up one time. The V and J genes are TRBV27 and TRBJ2-7; a possible D gene is TRBD2 (5 bases). The CDR3 length is 13 residues. Trimming removed 6 bases from V and 5 bases from J, with 14 bases in between. The V gene's germline CDR1 is MNHEY and CDR2 SMNVEV (reference sequence). The CDR3 coding sequence is TGTGCCAGCAGCTTAGCGTCACTCCACGAGCAGTACTTC. The encoded protein is CASSLASLHEQYF.

DNA of the CDR3: TGTGCCAGCAGAGAAGGGGGCGAGCAGTACTTC. Residues: CASREGGEQYF. The chain links TRBV12-3 or TRBV12-4 to TRBJ2-7; weak D call: TRBD1 (6 bases). The V end lost 6 bases, the J end lost 6 bases, and 9 bases lay between the germline ends. This CDR3 spans 11 amino acids.

This chain uses TRBV10-3 with TRBJ2-5; 9 bases line up with TRBD2. J lost 4 bases, V lost 3 bases, and 9 bases had no gene match. The germline CDR1 and CDR2 sequences are ENHRY and SYGVKD. The CDR3 is 16 residues long. The CDR3 region is CAISDPISGGPETQYF. DNA of the CDR3: TGTGCCATCAGTGACCCAATCAGCGGGGGGCCAGAGACCCAGTACTTC.

This chain links TRBV6-5 with TRBJ1-2; the D gene is possibly TRBD1 (5 bases). In germline, CDR1 is MNHEY, CDR2 SVGAGI. V dropped 6 bases and J dropped 5 bases, with 13 bases sitting between them. The CDR3 runs 13 residues. DNA for the CDR3: TGTGCCAGCAGCGGGGGGAACGGATATGGCTACACCTTC. Its translation: CASSGGNGYGYTF.

The genes are TRBV3-1 (or the pseudogene TRBV3-2) and TRBJ2-1, with TRBD2 identical over 8 bases. This CDR3 has 15 residues. The ends lost 5 bases at V and 7 bases at J; junction bases unmatched: 10. The V gene's germline CDR1 is LGHDT and CDR2 YNNKEL (reference sequence). The CDR3 loop is CASSSGGMLVNEQFF. In DNA, the CDR3 is TGTGCCAGCAGCTCGGGGGGGATGCTTGTGAATGAGCAGTTCTTC.

The chain couples TRBV3-1 (or the pseudogene TRBV3-2) to TRBJ2-7, with D uncertain. The V end lost 1 base, the J end lost 3 bases, and 4 bases lay between the germline ends. Germline V gene sequence: CDR1 LGHDT, CDR2 YNNKEL (reference sequence). This CDR3 has 12 amino acids. CDR3 loop: CASSQVFYEQYF. Here the CDR3 DNA reads TGTGCCAGCAGCCAAGTGTTCTACGAGCAGTACTTC.